Presented here are 11 T cell receptor beta chains from one specimen sequenced in a study of cytomegalovirus exposure and HLA in healthy donors. Amplification used 60 Vbeta primers and 13 Jbeta primers. The method was immunoSEQ multiplex PCR; TCRdb's version includes in-frame clones alone and lacks a portion of them. The repertoire holds about 130,000 clones, with approximately 70% as singletons. The specimen sequenced was PBMCs. The receptors stem from a woman aged 55 to 70 in good health and CMV-seropositive.

This rearrangement joins TRBV7-9 to TRBJ1-4; possibly TRBD1 for D (5 bases). The CDR3 runs to 13 residues. Per germline, CDR1 SEHNR and CDR2 FQNEAQ (reference sequence). Trimming left V 5 bases short and J 8 bases short, with 12 bases between. The CDR3 sequence: CASSTQGGEKLFF. In DNA, the CDR3 is TGTGCCAGCAGCACCCAGGGTGGGGAAAAACTGTTTTTT.

J is TRBJ1-5 and V is TRBV9, with D maybe TRBD1 (6 bases). This CDR3 has 15 residues. Trimming cost V 4 bases and J 5 bases, with 16 bases left between them. CDR1 and CDR2 (germline): SGDLS, YYNGEE. The CDR3 loop is CASSKGGVEYQPQHF. The CDR3 DNA is TGTGCCAGCAGCAAAGGGGGTGTCGAGTATCAGCCCCAGCATTTT.

The chain is built from TRBV29-1 and TRBJ1-1, with a weak D call TRBD1 (6 bases). Per germline, CDR1 SQVTM and CDR2 ANQGSEA. The CDR3 sequence is 13 residues long. With 4 bases removed from V and 5 bases from J, the gap between germline ends came to 14 bases. The CDR3 nucleotides are TGCAGCGTTGGTGGGACATCTGAAACTGAAGCTTTCTTT. Protein product: CSVGGTSETEAFF.

V gene TRBV11-2 combines with J gene TRBJ2-5; D ambiguous. Germline CDR1 and CDR2: SGHAT and FQNNGV. CDR3 length equals 15 residues. Trimming stripped 0 bases from V and 1 base from J, with 9 bases between. The CDR3 reads CASSLDGAPQETQYF. The CDR3 nucleotides read TGTGCCAGCAGCTTAGATGGAGCACCCCAAGAGACCCAGTACTTC.

This clone has only one observation. The chain has TRBV5-1 and TRBJ2-1, with 11 positions matching TRBD2. Germline V CDR1 and CDR2: SGHRS, YFSETQ. This CDR3 region has 14 residues. Germline trimming cut 7 bases from V and 5 bases from J; bases unmatched to any gene: 5. DNA for the CDR3: TGCGCCAGCTTAGCGGGAGGGCCCCACAATGAGCAGTTCTTC. It yields the protein CASLAGGPHNEQFF.

This chain uses TRBV28 with TRBJ2-3, with 9 nucleotides matching TRBD2. CDR1 is MDHEN, CDR2 SYDVKM, per germline. This CDR3 has 15 amino acids. V shed 6 bases, J shed 6 bases, and the junction held 10 bases outside the gene matches. The CDR3: CASRSPSGNVDTQYF. The CDR3 coding sequence is TGTGCCAGCAGATCCCCTAGCGGGAATGTGGATACGCAGTATTTT.

The chain combines TRBV19 with TRBJ2-4; possible D gene TRBD2, 6 bases. There are 14 residues in the CDR3. V was pared by 6 bases and J by 7 bases, with 16 bases between. Germline V gene data show CDR1 as LNHDA and CDR2 as SQIVND (reference sequence). The DNA for the CDR3 is TGTGCCAGTAGGGGCGGTGGGCGGGATAACATTCAGTACTTC. It translates to CASRGGGRDNIQYF.

This clone was seen once. This chain uses TRBV5-1 with TRBJ1-2; the D gene is possibly TRBD1 (5 bases). Trimming took off 4 bases at V and 4 bases at J, with 17 bases between the two ends. Per the germline V gene, CDR1 is SGHRS and CDR2 is YFSETQ. The CDR3 is 15 residues long. DNA of the CDR3: TGCGCCAGCAGCACCGGGGGGAATTCCTTCTATGGCTACACCTTC. This encodes CASSTGGNSFYGYTF.

The rearrangement uses TRBV6-1 and TRBJ1-5; D is ambiguous. V lost 0 bases and J lost 3, with 9 bases in between. Germline lookup yields CDR1 MNHNS and CDR2 SASEGT. CDR3 size: 15 residues. The CDR3 is CASSEATVNNQPQHF. Here the CDR3 DNA reads TGTGCCAGCAGTGAAGCAACAGTCAACAATCAGCCCCAGCATTTT.

The gene calls are TRBV10-3 and TRBJ1-2, with TRBD1 identical over 8 bases. The length of the CDR3 is 15 residues. Germline CDR1 and CDR2: ENHRY and SYGVKD. J gave up 8 bases and V 1 base, and 9 bases lay outside the gene matches. The chain's CDR3 is CAISEWQGAVDGYTF. The DNA of the CDR3 is TGTGCCATCAGTGAGTGGCAGGGGGCTGTGGACGGCTACACCTTC.

This chain uses TRBV5-4 with TRBJ2-5; 11 nucleotides agree with TRBD1. Losses at the gene ends were 3 bases for V and 5 bases for J; bases not matched to a gene: 6. Looked up from germline, CDR1 is SGHNT and CDR2 is YYREEE (reference sequence). CDR3 length: 15 residues. The CDR3 loop is CASSSGTGGLETQYF. DNA for the CDR3: TGTGCCAGCAGCTCCGGGACAGGGGGATTGGAGACCCAGTACTTC.